This TCR beta chain comes out of a study of siplizumab effects on memory and regulatory T cells. Study-level results: Siplizumab significantly lowered the alloreactive sequences that could be traced to unstimulated CD4+ memory cells.

Points on this clone: The antigen is not known.

The assay was immunoSEQ multiplex PCR, and TCRdb's table has in-frame clones only and misses some. This sample has about 98,000 clones, with approximately 90% found just once. The CDR3 runs 13 residues. Per germline, CDR1 MDHEN and CDR2 SYDVKM. Trimming removed 6 bases at V and 3 bases at J, with 11 bases between. This TCR was sampled from a human donor in good health. The source material was CD4+ T cells sorted from blood. The chain combines TRBV28 with TRBJ1-2; D is unresolved. The CDR3 DNA sequence: TGTGCCAGCAGCTTAAACCCGGACTATGGCTACACCTTC. The encoded protein is CASSLNPDYGYTF.